This T cell receptor (beta chain) was obtained from a study of cytomegalovirus exposure and HLA in healthy donors. Amplification used 60 Vbeta primers and 13 Jbeta primers. Profiled with immunoSEQ multiplex PCR; TCRdb holds only in-frame clones, not every one. This table has about 150,000 clones, 65% to 80% appearing once. Regarding this clone: Its antigen is not known.

Study results and caveats: Serostatus for CMV was the only available immune exposure information. Analysis was carried out at a later point, and it linked a missense DCLRE1C variant to TCR beta V- and J-gene trimming. Upon later analysis, HLA-associated TCR beta chains proved more clonally expanded than other, equally common chains.

The CDR3 is made up of 13 amino acids. J lost 5 bases, V lost 4 bases, and 4 bases had no gene match. CDR1 SGHNT and CDR2 YENEEA come from the germline V gene. The chain combines TRBV11-3 with TRBJ1-1, with 7 bases matching TRBD1. This TCR was sampled from a woman in her thirties or forties in good health and CMV-seronegative. Sequenced: PBMCs. CDR3 in amino acids: CASSSQGDTEAFF. DNA of the CDR3: TGTGCCAGCAGCTCTCAGGGGGATACTGAAGCTTTCTTT.